A single sample gave rise to the 26 T cell receptor beta chains below, sequenced in a study of T cells in Graves' hyperthyroidism and ophthalmopathy. From RNA transcripts, TCR beta CDR3 regions were amplified. First-round RT-PCR of the TCR CDR3 relied on the HTBI primer set. One entry per CDR3 protein, called by TCRdb with MiXCR from the multiplex PCR reads. Of 390,000 or so distinct CDR3 sequences in the sample, roughly 14% were seen once. Sequenced material: blood. The source of these receptors is a man younger than 35 with Graves' ophthalmopathy.

Comments on this clonotype: This sequence may be a read error, since a much larger clone differs from it by one base. This chain uses TRBV30 with TRBJ1-1; D gene ambiguous. Germline V gene sequence: CDR1 GTSNPN, CDR2 SVGIG (reference sequence). CDR3 length: 11 residues. Trimming pared 2 bases from V and 7 bases from J, leaving 8 bases between. In DNA, the CDR3 is TGTGCCTGGAGTCCAGAGGGTGAAGCTTTCTTT. Its protein is CAWSPEGEAFF.

V and J are TRBV5-4 and TRBJ1-3; tentatively, D is TRBD1 (5 bases). The germline V gene encodes CDR1 SGHNT and CDR2 YYREEE (reference sequence). This CDR3 comprises 15 residues. Trimming cost V 0 bases and J 4 bases, with 11 bases left between them. DNA for the CDR3: TGTGCCAGCAGCTTGGCTCGCCCAGGGGGAAACACCATATATTTT. Encoded protein: CASSLARPGGNTIYF.

In this sample, this clonotype turned up many times. The DNA of the CDR3 is TGTGCCAGCAGTAGCCTATTTGCTAGCGGGGGAGCTAGCACAGATACGCAGTATTTT. Translated: CASSSLFASGGASTDTQYF. The rearrangement uses TRBV11-2 and TRBJ2-3; 10 positions match TRBD2. The V gene's germline CDR1 is SGHAT and CDR2 FQNNGV. This CDR3 is built from 19 residues. V was pared by 6 bases and J by 0 bases, with 15 bases of the junction left unmatched.

The chain carries TRBV10-3 and TRBJ1-1; perhaps TRBD1 as D (6 bases). CDR1 and CDR2 (germline): ENHRY, SYGVKD. Trimming stripped 8 bases from V and 6 bases from J, with 16 bases between. CDR3 size: 13 residues. CDR3: CAIGSSGGAEAFF. Here the CDR3 DNA reads TGTGCCATCGGATCCTCCGGGGGCGCTGAAGCTTTCTTT.

This clonotype was seen ten or more times. This chain connects TRBV6-1 to TRBJ2-1; maybe TRBD2 (6 bases). The germline gives CDR1 MNHNS, CDR2 SASEGT. CDR3 length: 12 residues. Trimming left V 6 bases short and J 7 bases short, with 10 bases between. For the CDR3, the DNA is TGTGCCAGCAGAGACGGACTAAATGAGCAGTTCTTC. Translating gives CASRDGLNEQFF.

At least ten counts were recorded for this clonotype. V gene TRBV5-1 combines with J gene TRBJ1-1, with 8 bases fitting TRBD1. There are 18 residues in the CDR3. Germline CDR1 reads SGHRS; CDR2 reads YFSETQ. With 0 bases clipped from V and 0 bases from J, the junction kept 10 bases outside the gene matches. The CDR3 DNA is TGCGCCAGCAGCTTGGTGGACAGGGCAATATCCATGAACACTGAAGCTTTCTTT. Translating it yields CASSLVDRAISMNTEAFF.

This clonotype was counted many times. The chain links TRBV24-1 to TRBJ2-1; 9 positions match TRBD2. The CDR3 spans 13 residues. J lost 7 bases, V lost 5 bases, and 2 bases had no gene match. Germline values: CDR1 KGHDR, CDR2 SFDVKD. DNA of the CDR3: TGTGCCACCAGTGGACTAGCGGCTAATGAGCAGTTCTTC. It is translated as CATSGLAANEQFF.

This clonotype was detected many times. V gene TRBV6-6 combines with J gene TRBJ2-5, with TRBD1 matching 7 bases. CDR1 and CDR2 from the germline V gene are MNHNY and SVGAGI (reference sequence). Unmatched junction bases numbered 11, after V lost 0 bases and J lost 4 bases. CDR3 size: 17 residues. The DNA of the CDR3 is TGTGCCAGCAGTTACTCTTCGGACAGGTGGGCGGGAGAGACCCAGTACTTC. Translated: CASSYSSDRWAGETQYF.

This clonotype was detected many times. The chain uses TRBV12-3 or TRBV12-4 and TRBJ1-1; D is perhaps TRBD1 (5 bases). Trimming removed 1 base at V and 3 bases at J, with 9 bases between. The CDR3 covers 14 residues. DNA of the CDR3: TGTGCCAGCAGTTTAGACGGGGCTGACACTGAAGCTTTCTTT. Translating it yields CASSLDGADTEAFF.

The sample holds many counts of this clonotype. The gene calls are TRBV30 and TRBJ2-1; TRBD1 agrees at 8 bases. There are 17 residues in the CDR3. Per germline, CDR1 GTSNPN and CDR2 SVGIG (reference sequence). V lost 3 bases to trimming and J lost 6 bases; unmatched junction nucleotides: 16. The CDR3 sequence is CAWRSAGQVLWGNEQFF. The CDR3 DNA reads as TGTGCCTGGAGGTCCGCGGGACAGGTCCTCTGGGGCAATGAGCAGTTCTTC. Based on the CDR3 plus reference TRBV30 and TRBJ2-1, the full variable domain is SQTIHQWPATLVQPVGSPLSLECTVEGTSNPNLYWYRQAAGRGLQLLFYSVGIGQISSEVPQNLSASRPQDRQFILSSKKLLLSDSGFYLCAWRSAGQVLWGNEQFFGPGTRLTVL.

This clonotype appeared a few times. The chain carries TRBV7-2 and TRBJ2-6, with a weak D call TRBD2 (5 bases). The V gene's germline CDR1 is SGHTA and CDR2 FQGNSA. Trimming took off 8 bases at V and 2 bases at J, with 7 bases between the two ends. The CDR3 loop spans 13 amino acids. CDR3 DNA sequence: TGTGCCAGCTGCGGGCCTGGGGCCAACGTCCTGACTTTC. It codes for CASCGPGANVLTF.

This clonotype was counted many times. The chain recombines TRBV27 with TRBJ2-1; D is possibly TRBD1 (6 bases). Trimming left V 7 bases short and J 5 bases short, with 18 bases between. The CDR3 runs to 15 residues. Germline CDR1 reads MNHEY; CDR2 reads SMNVEV (reference sequence). The CDR3 nucleotides read TGTGCCAGCATTGGGGGCCCAGGGACAAACAATGAGCAGTTCTTC. It encodes CASIGGPGTNNEQFF.

This clonotype appeared many times. V is TRBV7-6 and J is TRBJ2-1, with 10 bases identical to TRBD2. CDR1 and CDR2 from the germline V gene are SGHVS and FNYEAQ. With 5 bases clipped from V and 0 bases from J, the junction kept 4 bases outside the gene matches. The CDR3 totals 16 residues. As DNA, the CDR3 is TGTGCCAGCAGCCAACTAGCGGGAAGCTCCTACAATGAGCAGTTCTTC. The encoded protein is CASSQLAGSSYNEQFF.

This clonotype has ten or more counts. The V call is TRBV3-1, the J call TRBJ1-1; D not resolved. Germline V gene sequence: CDR1 LGHDT, CDR2 YNNKEL (reference sequence). Trimming pared 1 base from V and 1 base from J, leaving 4 bases between. CDR3 length: 13 residues. The CDR3: CASSQVGNTEAFF. CDR3 nucleotide sequence: TGTGCCAGCAGCCAAGTGGGGAACACTGAAGCTTTCTTT.

This clonotype has at least ten counts. V usage is TRBV30 and J usage is TRBJ1-5; D remains ambiguous. The CDR3 contains 13 residues. Germline V lookup: CDR1 GTSNPN, CDR2 SVGIG (reference sequence). The ends were cut back, 0 bases at V and 5 bases at J, with 8 bases in the middle. CDR3 in DNA: TGTGCCTGGAGTGTACTATCAGATCAGCCCCAGCATTTT. This codes for CAWSVLSDQPQHF.

The chain recombines TRBV30 with TRBJ1-2, with D possibly TRBD1 on 5 matching bases. V was trimmed by 0 bases and J by 8 bases, leaving 19 bases between them. CDR1 and CDR2 (germline): GTSNPN, SVGIG (reference sequence). The CDR3 sequence is 15 residues long. Written as DNA, the CDR3 is TGTGCCTGGAGTGTACCCAGGCCGGGGGTATGGGGCTACACCTTC. It translates to CAWSVPRPGVWGYTF.

This clonotype showed up just a few times. The J gene is TRBJ2-1, the V gene TRBV25-1, with unresolved D. The V gene's germline CDR1 is MGHDK and CDR2 SYGVNS. The V and J ends lost 4 bases and 10 bases respectively, with 8 bases between them. The CDR3 has 11 amino acids. The CDR3 loop is CASSGSVEQFF. The CDR3 bases are TGTGCCAGCAGTGGCTCAGTGGAGCAGTTCTTC.

This clonotype has a count of ten or more. The chain is built from TRBV10-2 and TRBJ1-1; no reliable D call. Per germline, CDR1 WSHSY and CDR2 SAAADI. The CDR3 loop spans 12 amino acids. V was clipped by 2 bases and J by 2 bases, with 3 bases between them. CDR3: CASSETNTEAFF. The DNA for the CDR3 is TGCGCCAGCAGTGAGACAAACACTGAAGCTTTCTTT.

This clonotype appeared many times. The chain couples TRBV6-5 to TRBJ2-5; no definite D call. The CDR3 runs 13 residues. V dropped 2 bases and J dropped 5 bases, with 9 bases sitting between them. CDR1 and CDR2 (germline): MNHEY, SVGAGI. This chain's CDR3 is CASSYQLRETQYF. CDR3 bases: TGTGCCAGCAGTTACCAACTGCGGGAGACCCAGTACTTC.

This clonotype was recorded a few times. The chain combines TRBV6-2 or TRBV6-3 with TRBJ2-2; 8 bases match TRBD2. The CDR3 contains 15 residues. The germline CDR1 and CDR2 sequences are MNHEY and SVGEGT. V was pared by 0 bases and J by 3 bases, with 0 bases of the junction left unmatched. The CDR3 DNA reads TGTGCCAGCAGTTACTCCGGGGGGGACACCGGGGAGCTGTTTTTT. This sequence encodes CASSYSGGDTGELFF.

This clonotype was picked up many times. This sequence joins TRBV30 and TRBJ1-5; 7 nucleotides align to TRBD1. The germline V gene has CDR1 GTSNPN and CDR2 SVGIG (reference sequence). The CDR3 sequence is 16 residues long. V trimming: 3 bases; J trimming: 3 bases; junction bases outside the gene matches: 11. CDR3 loop: CAWSARWDSSNQPQHF. The CDR3 coding sequence is TGTGCCTGGAGCGCCAGGTGGGACAGCTCCAATCAGCCCCAGCATTTT.

This clonotype was counted at least ten times. The CDR3 here is CASSLGGISTDTQYF. The CDR3 nucleotides are TGTGCCAGCAGCTTAGGAGGCATAAGCACAGATACGCAGTATTTT. The chain uses TRBV11-2 and TRBJ2-3; no clear D. The CDR3 extends over 15 amino acids. The germline V gene has CDR1 SGHAT and CDR2 FQNNGV. Trimming removed 1 base from V and 0 bases from J, with 8 bases in between.

The chain combines TRBV20-1 with TRBJ2-3, with 13 bases fitting TRBD2. The germline CDR1 and CDR2 sequences are DFQATT and SNEGSKA (reference sequence). This CDR3 spans 16 amino acids. The V segment lost 3 bases and the J segment 5 bases; nucleotides outside the gene matches: 8. Here the CDR3 reads CSASPTSGRAGDTQYF. In DNA form, the CDR3 reads TGCAGTGCTAGCCCCACTAGCGGGAGGGCCGGAGATACGCAGTATTTT.

This clonotype was detected ten times or more. The chain carries TRBV12-3 or TRBV12-4 and TRBJ1-2, with a tentative D call TRBD1 (5 bases). Trimming shortened V by 6 bases and J by 6 bases, and 14 bases separated the two germline ends. The CDR3 length is 13 residues. CDR3 region: CASSPTASDGYTF. Here the CDR3 DNA reads TGTGCCAGCAGCCCGACAGCATCTGATGGCTACACCTTC.

This clonotype was picked up many times. CDR3 region: CASRLGLDTEAFF. The CDR3 DNA follows: TGTGCCAGCAGGTTAGGGTTGGACACTGAAGCTTTCTTT. The chain uses TRBV6-1 and TRBJ1-1; no definite D call. The germline V and J ends were trimmed by 6 bases and 3 bases, with 11 bases remaining between them. The CDR3 is 13 amino acids. CDR1 and CDR2 (germline): MNHNS, SASEGT.

This clonotype was seen only a few times. The chain is built from TRBV4-1 and TRBJ2-3; 10 bases match TRBD2. The CDR3 totals 16 residues. Germline V lookup: CDR1 MGHRA, CDR2 YSYEKL. V shed 3 bases, J shed 3 bases, and the junction held 6 bases outside the gene matches. CDR3 residues: CASSQELAGLTDTQYF. The CDR3 coding sequence is TGCGCCAGCAGCCAGGAACTAGCGGGATTGACAGATACGCAGTATTTT.